These 17 T cell receptor beta chains were all obtained from the same sample, sequenced in a study of control samples from healthy donors and cancer patients. Here immunoSEQ multiplex PCR was the method, and the copy in TCRdb shows in-frame clones only, minus some. This table has about 110,000 clones, around 80% appearing once. The source material was blood. Receptors were obtained from a man younger than 30 in good health.

In this sample, this clone turned up once. The V gene is TRBV9, the J gene TRBJ2-3, with D unclear. Germline CDR1 SGDLS, CDR2 YYNGEE. Trimming took 5 bases from V and 5 from J, leaving 9 bases between them. There are 12 residues in the CDR3. The CDR3 DNA reads TGTGCCAGCAGGTCGGCTGGAGATACGCAGTATTTT. It is translated as CASRSAGDTQYF.

The gene calls are TRBV19 and TRBJ1-5, with 7 bases aligning to TRBD1. CDR1 and CDR2 (germline): LNHDA, SQIVND (reference sequence). With 1 base clipped from V and 0 bases from J, the junction kept 9 bases outside the gene matches. This CDR3 comprises 18 residues. CDR3 sequence reads: CASSIASGTAYSNQPQHF. CDR3 DNA sequence: TGTGCCAGTAGTATAGCCAGCGGGACAGCATATAGCAATCAGCCCCAGCATTTT.

This clone is termed medium-sized. The genes are TRBV2 and TRBJ2-3, with TRBD2 as a possible D gene (7 bases). Germline CDR1 is SNHLY and CDR2 is FYNNEI. This CDR3 comprises 16 residues. Trimming cost V 6 bases and J 2 bases, with 18 bases left between them. Here the CDR3 DNA reads TGTGCCAGCAGCTGGGGGCGGGGGCCCCCCACAGATACGCAGTATTTT. This codes for CASSWGRGPPTDTQYF.

J is TRBJ1-6 and V is TRBV9; no definite D call. The CDR3 runs 15 residues. Trimming took 0 bases from V and 6 from J, leaving 10 bases between them. CDR1 SGDLS and CDR2 YYNGEE come from the germline V gene. The CDR3 DNA reads TGTGCCAGCAGCGTAGAGGCAGCGAGTAATTCACCCCTCCACTTT. Translated, it gives CASSVEAASNSPLHF.

The genes are TRBV4-1 and TRBJ2-5; D is unresolved. In germline, CDR1 is MGHRA, CDR2 YSYEKL. V was clipped by 0 bases and J by 3 bases, with 8 bases between them. The CDR3 spans 14 residues. The CDR3 nucleotides are TGCGCCAGCAGCCAAGATCGTGGTAAAGAGACCCAGTACTTC. Amino acid sequence: CASSQDRGKETQYF.

This sequence joins TRBV29-1 and TRBJ1-1; D call uncertain. The V gene's germline CDR1 is SQVTM and CDR2 ANQGSEA. The CDR3 loop spans 12 amino acids. V lost 8 bases and J 5 bases, leaving 15 bases between the germline ends. CDR3 in amino acids: CSTSREGTEAFF. In DNA form, the CDR3 reads TGCAGCACCTCCCGGGAAGGGACTGAAGCTTTCTTT.

The rearrangement joins TRBV2 to TRBJ2-7, with a possible D match to TRBD1 (5 bases). V shed 5 bases and J shed 3 bases, with 11 bases lying between them. The length of the CDR3 is 13 residues. CDR1 and CDR2 from the germline V gene are SNHLY and FYNNEI. CDR3 protein: CASSKNRIYEQYV. DNA for the CDR3: TGTGCCAGCAGTAAAAACAGGATCTACGAGCAGTACGTC.

The J gene is TRBJ1-1, the V gene TRBV12-3 or TRBV12-4; possible D gene TRBD1, 5 bases. CDR3 size: 13 residues. Between the trimmed V and J ends, which lost 4 bases and 11 bases, there was a span of 17 bases. This CDR3 is CASSSRRTRDAFF. The CDR3 nucleotides read TGTGCCAGCAGTTCCCGACGGACCCGGGACGCTTTCTTT.

This chain connects TRBV4-3 to TRBJ2-7; TRBD1 matches 11 bases. CDR1 and CDR2 from the germline V gene are LGHNA and YSLEER. After removal of 4 bases from V and 4 bases from J, the junction contained 6 bases not matched to a gene. CDR3 length equals 15 residues. The chain's CDR3 is CASSPGQGAGYEQYF. In DNA, the CDR3 is TGCGCCAGCAGCCCCGGACAGGGGGCAGGGTACGAGCAGTACTTC.

V and J are TRBV6-2 or TRBV6-3 and TRBJ1-5, with D unclear. Trimming cost V 5 bases and J 7 bases, with 9 bases left between them. The germline CDR1 and CDR2 sequences are MNHEY and SVGEGT. The CDR3 length is 12 residues. CDR3 protein: CASSLGIQPQHF. The CDR3 DNA is TGTGCCAGCAGTCTAGGGATCCAGCCCCAGCATTTT.

The chain employs TRBV15 and TRBJ1-2; unclear D gene. Germline V gene sequence: CDR1 LNHNV, CDR2 YYDKDF (reference sequence). The CDR3 consists of 14 residues. V lost 4 bases to trimming and J lost 8 bases, with 17 bases between them. The CDR3 DNA reads as TGTGCCACCAGCAAGGGAACTTCCGAGTGGGGCTACACCTTC. This codes for CATSKGTSEWGYTF.

This rearrangement joins TRBV28 to TRBJ1-1; D remains ambiguous. The CDR3 runs 15 residues. V was cut by 5 bases and J by 1 base, with 14 bases left in between. Germline CDR1 and CDR2: MDHEN and SYDVKM. DNA for the CDR3: TGTGCCAGCAGTCCGTTCGATTGGGGGAACACTGAAGCTTTCTTT. Amino acid sequence: CASSPFDWGNTEAFF.

The rearrangement joins TRBV6-5 to TRBJ1-6, with 10 bases lining up with TRBD1. Germline lookup yields CDR1 MNHEY and CDR2 SVGAGI. Trimming cost V 6 bases and J 7 bases; bases outside gene matches: 3. The CDR3 is 14 amino acids. CDR3 sequence (DNA): TGTGCCAGCAGCCGGGACAGGGGCAATTCACCCCTCCACTTT. It encodes CASSRDRGNSPLHF.

The chain carries TRBV27 and TRBJ2-5; TRBD1 is a possible D gene (6 bases). Germline V lookup: CDR1 MNHEY, CDR2 SMNVEV (reference sequence). The CDR3 contains 16 residues. Trimming took 3 bases from V and 4 from J, leaving 18 bases between them. The CDR3 sequence is CASSFGVGQRLETQYF. The CDR3 bases are TGTGCCAGCAGTTTTGGGGTAGGACAGCGTCTAGAGACCCAGTACTTC.

This clone was observed a few times. This chain uses TRBV7-8 with TRBJ1-6; perhaps TRBD1 as D (5 bases). Germline V gene lookup returns CDR1 SGHVS and CDR2 FQNEAQ. The CDR3 runs to 15 residues. V was shortened by 1 base and J by 7 bases, with 11 bases between the two germline ends. The CDR3 DNA reads as TGTGCCAGCAGCTTAGTAGACAGAGGCAATTCACCCCTCCACTTT. Translating it yields CASSLVDRGNSPLHF.

This sequence joins TRBV7-9 and TRBJ2-7; D is unclear. V was clipped by 3 bases and J by 2 bases, with 8 bases between them. The CDR3 consists of 13 residues. Germline loops: CDR1 SEHNR, CDR2 FQNEAQ (reference sequence). CDR3 bases: TGTGCCAGCAGCTTGGCTGTTGCCTACGAGCAGTACTTC. Amino acid sequence: CASSLAVAYEQYF.

This clone has just a few counts. The rearrangement links TRBV3-1 (or the pseudogene TRBV3-2) to TRBJ1-5, with unresolved D. This CDR3 region has 14 residues. V was pared by 1 base and J by 0 bases, with 4 bases between. In germline, CDR1 is LGHDT, CDR2 YNNKEL (reference sequence). The CDR3, as DNA: TGTGCCAGCAGCCAAGGTATTAGCAATCAGCCCCAGCATTTT. It codes for CASSQGISNQPQHF.